The T cell receptor (beta chain) described here comes from a study of cytomegalovirus exposure and HLA in healthy donors. Both 60 Vbeta primers and 13 Jbeta primers went into the PCR. This table comes from immunoSEQ multiplex PCR, and its TCRdb copy is limited to in-frame clones, with some not included. The table includes 110,000 to 150,000 clones, approximately 80% detected once. Study results and caveats: There were 150 to 200 TCR beta chains listed as cytomegalovirus-associated. Most subjects' HLA-A and HLA-B alleles were reportedly predicted from TCR beta sequences. Later work found that TCR association rates differed between HLA loci; DRB1 had the most and HLA-C the fewest.

V gave up 4 bases and J gave up 2 bases; unmatched junction bases: 17. Germline assignment: CDR1 SGHAT and CDR2 FQNNGV. The CDR3 consists of 19 residues. As regards this clone: As yet, its antigen is unknown.

The J gene is TRBJ2-3, the V gene TRBV11-2; TRBD1 matches at 8 bases. Source material: PBMCs. The sequence was collected from a male donor in good health and CMV-seronegative. CDR3 DNA sequence: TGTGCCAGCAGCTCCCCTAGGACAGGGCCCATGACCTCCACAGATACGCAGTATTTT. This gives the protein CASSSPRTGPMTSTDTQYF.